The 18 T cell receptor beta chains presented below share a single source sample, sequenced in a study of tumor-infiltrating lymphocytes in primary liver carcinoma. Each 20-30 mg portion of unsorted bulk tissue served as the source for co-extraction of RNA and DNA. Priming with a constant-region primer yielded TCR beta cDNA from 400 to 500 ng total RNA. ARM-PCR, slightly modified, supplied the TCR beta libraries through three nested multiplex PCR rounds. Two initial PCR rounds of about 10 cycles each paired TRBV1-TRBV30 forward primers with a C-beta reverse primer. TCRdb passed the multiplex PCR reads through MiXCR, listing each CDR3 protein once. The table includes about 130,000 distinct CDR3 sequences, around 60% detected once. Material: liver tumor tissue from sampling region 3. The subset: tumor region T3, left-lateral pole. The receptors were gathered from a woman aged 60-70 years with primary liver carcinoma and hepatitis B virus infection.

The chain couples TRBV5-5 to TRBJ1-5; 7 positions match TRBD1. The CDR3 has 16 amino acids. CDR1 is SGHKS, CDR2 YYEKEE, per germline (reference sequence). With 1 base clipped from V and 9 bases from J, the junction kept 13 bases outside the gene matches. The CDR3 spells CASSLTGALSSLPQHF. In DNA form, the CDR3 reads TGTGCCAGCAGCTTGACAGGGGCTCTTAGCAGTCTGCCCCAGCATTTT.

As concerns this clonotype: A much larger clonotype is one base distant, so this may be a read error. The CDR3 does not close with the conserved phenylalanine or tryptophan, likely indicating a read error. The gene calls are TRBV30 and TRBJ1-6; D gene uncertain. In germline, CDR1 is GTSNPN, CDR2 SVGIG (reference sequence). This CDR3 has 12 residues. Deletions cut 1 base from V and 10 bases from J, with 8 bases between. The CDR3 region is CAWSALGSPLHL. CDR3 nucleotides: TGTGCCTGGAGTGCGCTTGGCTCACCCCTCCACCTT.

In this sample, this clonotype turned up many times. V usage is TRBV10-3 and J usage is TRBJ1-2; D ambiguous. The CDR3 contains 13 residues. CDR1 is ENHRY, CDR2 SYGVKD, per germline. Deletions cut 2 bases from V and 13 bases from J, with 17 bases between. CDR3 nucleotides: TGTGCCATCAGTGAGAAGGCCTCTACCCCTTCCACCTTC. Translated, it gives CAISEKASTPSTF.

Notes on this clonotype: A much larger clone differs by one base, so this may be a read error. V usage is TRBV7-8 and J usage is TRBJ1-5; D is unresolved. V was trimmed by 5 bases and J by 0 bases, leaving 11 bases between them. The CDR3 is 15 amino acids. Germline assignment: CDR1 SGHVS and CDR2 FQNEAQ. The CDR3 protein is CASSEMQDSNQPQHF. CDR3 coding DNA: TGTGCCAGCAGCGAGATGCAGGATAGCAATCAGCCCCAGCATTTT.

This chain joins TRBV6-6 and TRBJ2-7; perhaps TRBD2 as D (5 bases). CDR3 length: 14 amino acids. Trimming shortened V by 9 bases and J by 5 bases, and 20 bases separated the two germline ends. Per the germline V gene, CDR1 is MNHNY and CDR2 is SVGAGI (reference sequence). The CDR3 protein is CASTLRGSTNEQYF. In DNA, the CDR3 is TGTGCCAGTACCCTACGGGGATCAACGAACGAGCAGTACTTC.

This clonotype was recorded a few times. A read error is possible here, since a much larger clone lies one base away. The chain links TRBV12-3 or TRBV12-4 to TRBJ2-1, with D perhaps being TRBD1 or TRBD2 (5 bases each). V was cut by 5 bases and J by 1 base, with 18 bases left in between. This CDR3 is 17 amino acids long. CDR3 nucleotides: TGTGCCAGCAGTCAACACTGGGACCCACCGTCCTACAATGAGCAGTTCTTC. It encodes CASSQHWDPPSYNEQFF.

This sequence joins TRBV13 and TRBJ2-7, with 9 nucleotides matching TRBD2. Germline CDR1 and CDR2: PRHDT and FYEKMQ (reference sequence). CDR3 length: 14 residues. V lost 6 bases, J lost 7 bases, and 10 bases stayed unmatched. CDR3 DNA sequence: TGTGCCAGCAGATGGAACCCCGCGGGAGGGGAGCAGTACTTC. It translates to CASRWNPAGGEQYF. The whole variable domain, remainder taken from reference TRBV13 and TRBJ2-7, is AAGVIQSPRHLIKEKRETATLKCYPIPRHDTVYWYQQGPGQDPQFLISFYEKMQSDKGSIPDRFSAQQFSDYHSELNMSSLELGDSALYFCASRWNPAGGEQYFGPGTRLTVT.

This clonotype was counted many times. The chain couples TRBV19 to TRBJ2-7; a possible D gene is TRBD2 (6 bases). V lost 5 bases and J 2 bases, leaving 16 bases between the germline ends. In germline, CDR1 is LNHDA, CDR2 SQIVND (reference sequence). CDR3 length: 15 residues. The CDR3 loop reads CASSAGTDGTYEQYF. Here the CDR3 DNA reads TGTGCCAGTAGTGCGGGGACCGACGGGACCTACGAGCAGTACTTC.

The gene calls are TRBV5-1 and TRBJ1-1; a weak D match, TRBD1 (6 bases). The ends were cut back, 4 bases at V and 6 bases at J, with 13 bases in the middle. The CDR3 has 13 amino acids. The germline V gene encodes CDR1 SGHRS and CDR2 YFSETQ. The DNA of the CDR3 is TGCGCCAGCAGCATCCCGGGACACTCTGAAGCTTTCTTT. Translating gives CASSIPGHSEAFF.

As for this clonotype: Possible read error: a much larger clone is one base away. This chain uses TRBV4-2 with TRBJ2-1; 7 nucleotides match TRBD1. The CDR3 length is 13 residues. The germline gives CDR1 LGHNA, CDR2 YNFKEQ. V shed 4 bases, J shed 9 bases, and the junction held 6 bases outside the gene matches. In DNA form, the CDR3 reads TGTGCCAGCAGCCGCACAGGGGACATTGAGCAGTTCTTC. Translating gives CASSRTGDIEQFF.

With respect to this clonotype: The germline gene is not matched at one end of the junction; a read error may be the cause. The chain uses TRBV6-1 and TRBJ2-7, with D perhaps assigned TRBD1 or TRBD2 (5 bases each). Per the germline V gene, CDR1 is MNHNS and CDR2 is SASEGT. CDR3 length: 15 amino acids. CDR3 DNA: TGTGTCAGCAGTTTAGATGGGACGGGCTCCTACGAGCAGTACTTC. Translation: CVSSLDGTGSYEQYF.

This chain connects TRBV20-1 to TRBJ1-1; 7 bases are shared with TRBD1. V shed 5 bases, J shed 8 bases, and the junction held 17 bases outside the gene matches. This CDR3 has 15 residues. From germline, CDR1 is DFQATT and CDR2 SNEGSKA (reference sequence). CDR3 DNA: TGCAGTGCTCCGGGACAGCGCTTGTGGATGTTGGAAGCTTTCTTT. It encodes CSAPGQRLWMLEAFF.

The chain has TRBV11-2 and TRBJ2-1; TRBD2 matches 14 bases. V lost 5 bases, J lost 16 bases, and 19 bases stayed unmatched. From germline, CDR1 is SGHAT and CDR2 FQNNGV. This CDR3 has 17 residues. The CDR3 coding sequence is TGTGCCAGCAGCAGGAGACTAGCGGGAGGGCCGGGGGTTGACCAATTCTTC. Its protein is CASSRRLAGGPGVDQFF.

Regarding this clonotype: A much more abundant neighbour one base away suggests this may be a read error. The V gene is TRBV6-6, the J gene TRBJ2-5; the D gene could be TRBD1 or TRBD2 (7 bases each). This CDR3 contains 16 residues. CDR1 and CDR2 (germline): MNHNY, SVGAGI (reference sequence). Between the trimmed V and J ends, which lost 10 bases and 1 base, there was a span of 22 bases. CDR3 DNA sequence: TGTGCCATCACCCCAGGGGGGGGCGCGTCCCAAGAGACCCAGTACTTC. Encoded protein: CAITPGGGASQETQYF.

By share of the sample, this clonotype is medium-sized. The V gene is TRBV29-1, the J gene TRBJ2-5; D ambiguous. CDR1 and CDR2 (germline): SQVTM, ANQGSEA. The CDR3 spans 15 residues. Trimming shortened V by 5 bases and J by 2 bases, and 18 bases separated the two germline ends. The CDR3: CSVLPLVISQETQYF. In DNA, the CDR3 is TGCAGCGTTCTACCTTTGGTGATTAGTCAAGAGACCCAGTACTTC. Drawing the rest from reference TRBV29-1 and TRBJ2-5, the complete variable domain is SAVISQKPSRDICQRGTSLTIQCQVDSQVTMMFWYRQQPGQSLTLIATANQGSEATYESGFVIDKFPISRPNLTFSTLTVSNMSPEDSSIYLCSVLPLVISQETQYFGPGTRLLVL.

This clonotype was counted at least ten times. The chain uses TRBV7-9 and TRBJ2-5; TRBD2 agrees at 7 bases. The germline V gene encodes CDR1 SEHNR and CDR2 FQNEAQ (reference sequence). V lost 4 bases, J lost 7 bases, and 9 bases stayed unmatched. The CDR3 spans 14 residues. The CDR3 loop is CASSSVGGPGTQYF. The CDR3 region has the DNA TGTGCCAGCAGCTCAGTGGGAGGGCCGGGGACCCAGTACTTC. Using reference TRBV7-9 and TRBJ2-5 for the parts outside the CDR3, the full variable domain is DTGVSQNPRHKITKRGQNVTFRCDPISEHNRLYWYRQTLGQGPEFLTYFQNEAQLEKSRLLSDRFSAERPKGSFSTLEIQRTEQGDSAMYLCASSSVGGPGTQYFGPGTRLLVL.

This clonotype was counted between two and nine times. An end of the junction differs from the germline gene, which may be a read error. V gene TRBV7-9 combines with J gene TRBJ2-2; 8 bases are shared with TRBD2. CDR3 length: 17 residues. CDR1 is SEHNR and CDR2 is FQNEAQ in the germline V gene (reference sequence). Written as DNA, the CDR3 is TGTGCCAGCAGCTTAAGAGACGGGAGGGTAGACACCGGGGAGCTGTCTTTT. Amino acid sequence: CASSLRDGRVDTGELSF.

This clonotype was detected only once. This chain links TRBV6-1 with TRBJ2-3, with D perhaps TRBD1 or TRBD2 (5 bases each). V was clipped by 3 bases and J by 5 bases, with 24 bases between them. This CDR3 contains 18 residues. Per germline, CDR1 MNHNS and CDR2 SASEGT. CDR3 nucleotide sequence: TGTGCCAGCAGTGACCTTCATGCGACTGTGGGGGTTCAAGATACGCAGTATTTT. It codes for CASSDLHATVGVQDTQYF.